These 32 T cell receptor beta chains originate from one sample sequenced in a study of T cell responses to AZD1222 COVID-19 vaccine (dated by TCRdb to the early 2020s). In light of the paper, this sample's time point label describes: about 28 days (+/-7) after the second vaccine dose. According to the study, the label for this sample's treatment or condition signals: meningococcal conjugate vaccine given as trial control. The library was obtained by the immunoSEQ multiplex PCR assay. The immuneACCESS repertoire file appears here via TCRdb, limited to in-frame rearrangements. These files lack a portion of the clones; in checked studies, under half of the deficit traces to unresolved V genes, and the cause of the others is not known. The sample table shows approximately 200,000 clones, and about 95% are seen once. Approximately 1.5% of the sample is held by the ten biggest clonotypes. The sample in question was peripheral blood, obtained 28 days after the second dose of the MenACWY control vaccine. These TCRs come from an adult who received the MenACWY meningococcal vaccine as a control.

The chain recombines TRBV9 with TRBJ2-1; no clear D gene. V was trimmed by 0 bases and J by 4 bases, leaving 8 bases between them. The CDR3 spans 14 residues. Looked up from germline, CDR1 is SGDLS and CDR2 is YYNGEE. CDR3 residues: CASSVGGGYNEQFF. CDR3 coding DNA: TGTGCCAGCAGCGTAGGTGGCGGATACAATGAGCAGTTCTTC. Filled out from reference TRBV9 and TRBJ2-1, the complete variable domain reads DSGVTQTPKHLITATGQRVTLRCSPRSGDLSVYWYQQSLDQGLQFLIQYYNGEERAKGNILERFSAQQFPDLHSELNLSSLELGDSALYFCASSVGGGYNEQFFGPGTRLTVL.

The CDR3 DNA follows: TGTGCCAGAAGTCCAACCGGGACAGGGGCGACAGATACGCAGTATTTT. Protein: CARSPTGTGATDTQYF. The chain joins TRBV5-3 to TRBJ2-3, with 10 bases lining up with TRBD1. TRBV5-3 is an ORF; its function is uncertain. The ends lost 5 bases at V and 3 bases at J; junction bases unmatched: 9. The CDR3 covers 16 residues.

This chain uses TRBV5-4 with TRBJ2-7; D is possibly TRBD2 (7 bases). The CDR3 extends over 16 amino acids. Trimming left V 3 bases short and J 0 bases short, with 16 bases between. Germline V gene sequence: CDR1 SGHNT, CDR2 YYREEE (reference sequence). CDR3 DNA sequence: TGTGCCAGCAGCTCCCCACGGGGGGACAACTCCTACGAGCAGTACTTC. Translated: CASSSPRGDNSYEQYF.

The genes are TRBV19 and TRBJ2-7, with TRBD2 matching 7 bases. The CDR3 covers 15 residues. Losses at the gene ends were 6 bases for V and 2 bases for J; bases not matched to a gene: 10. Germline V gene data show CDR1 as LNHDA and CDR2 as SQIVND (reference sequence). For the CDR3, the DNA is TGTGCCAGTAGCTCAGCGGCGGCGGGAGCCTACGAGCAGTACTTC. Its protein product is CASSSAAAGAYEQYF.

J is TRBJ2-1 and V is TRBV5-1; D gene unclear. The CDR3 length is 15 residues. The V and J ends lost 0 bases and 7 bases respectively, with 14 bases between them. CDR1 SGHRS and CDR2 YFSETQ come from the germline V gene. The CDR3: CASSLGGGLFNEQFF. The DNA for the CDR3 is TGCGCCAGCAGCTTGGGAGGTGGCCTTTTTAATGAGCAGTTCTTC.

The chain employs TRBV27 and TRBJ2-7; 11 nucleotides match TRBD2. Germline CDR1 is MNHEY and CDR2 is SMNVEV (reference sequence). This CDR3 has 15 amino acids. Trimming at V came to 6 bases and at J to 3 bases, leaving 7 bases not matched to a gene. The CDR3 DNA reads as TGTGCCAGCAGGCTCTACGGACTAGCGGGCTACGAGCAGTACTTC. Translating gives CASRLYGLAGYEQYF.

This chain connects TRBV4-3 to TRBJ1-6; D is ambiguous. Germline assignment: CDR1 LGHNA and CDR2 YSLEER. Trimming left V 2 bases short and J 5 bases short, with 10 bases between. This CDR3 has 15 amino acids. The CDR3 sequence: CASSQKTTNNSPLHF. CDR3 coding DNA: TGCGCCAGCAGCCAAAAGACAACAAATAATTCACCCCTCCACTTT.

CDR3 coding DNA: TGTGCCAGCAGTTTATCTTCGGGGCCAGATACGCAGTATTTT. Encoded protein: CASSLSSGPDTQYF. The chain has TRBV27 and TRBJ2-3; D tentatively reads TRBD1 or TRBD2 (5 bases each). With 0 bases removed from V and 4 bases from J, the gap between germline ends came to 8 bases. CDR3 size: 14 residues. Germline assignment: CDR1 MNHEY and CDR2 SMNVEV (reference sequence).

Turning to this clone: At one boundary the junction diverges from the germline segment, which might be a read error. The chain uses TRBV7-7 and TRBJ2-5, with a tentative D call TRBD1 (5 bases). Germline V gives CDR1 SSHAT, CDR2 FNYEAQ (reference sequence). This CDR3 region has 15 residues. CDR3 bases: TGTGCTAGCAGCCCTACGCAGGGATGGCAAGAGACCCAGTACTTC. Translated: CASSPTQGWQETQYF.

The rearrangement uses TRBV19 and TRBJ1-4, with D tentatively TRBD1 (5 bases). The germline V gene encodes CDR1 LNHDA and CDR2 SQIVND (reference sequence). With 4 bases removed from V and 6 bases from J, the gap between germline ends came to 12 bases. This CDR3 is built from 14 residues. The CDR3 DNA sequence: TGTGCCAGTAGTACCCAGGGCCACGATGAAAAACTGTTTTTT. It codes for CASSTQGHDEKLFF.

The rearrangement joins TRBV11-3 to TRBJ2-1; D gene unclear. CDR1 and CDR2 (germline): SGHNT, YENEEA. The CDR3 runs 14 residues. Between the trimmed V and J ends, which lost 2 bases and 1 base, there was a span of 6 bases. The CDR3, as DNA: TGTGCCAGCAGCTTATTCAGGTCCTACAATGAGCAGTTCTTC. It translates to CASSLFRSYNEQFF.

CDR3 protein: CASSRAGGPNNEQFF. For the CDR3, the DNA is TGTGCCAGCAGCAGAGCGGGGGGGCCTAACAATGAGCAGTTCTTC. The chain uses TRBV6-5 and TRBJ2-1, with 10 bases matching TRBD2. Looked up from germline, CDR1 is MNHEY and CDR2 is SVGAGI. Trimming removed 6 bases from V and 5 bases from J; junction bases left unmatched: 7. The CDR3 is 15 amino acids.

The V and J genes are TRBV5-1 and TRBJ1-1; no reliable D call. The CDR3 has 13 amino acids. V lost 5 bases and J 0 bases, leaving 8 bases between the germline ends. Germline loops: CDR1 SGHRS, CDR2 YFSETQ. CDR3 sequence (DNA): TGCGCCAGCAGGAGGAGCATGAACACTGAAGCTTTCTTT. It is translated as CASRRSMNTEAFF.

The rearrangement links TRBV30 to TRBJ1-6, with D maybe TRBD1 (5 bases). The CDR3 loop spans 12 amino acids. The V and J ends lost 4 bases and 7 bases respectively, with 8 bases between them. Germline V gene sequence: CDR1 GTSNPN, CDR2 SVGIG (reference sequence). CDR3 DNA: TGTGCCTGGACGCGGGGGAATTCACCCCTCCACTTT. It codes for CAWTRGNSPLHF.

The chain is built from TRBV7-9 and TRBJ1-2; TRBD1 might be the D (6 bases). The CDR3 sequence is 13 residues long. The V end lost 1 base, the J end lost 4 bases, and 7 bases lay between the germline ends. CDR1 is SEHNR, CDR2 FQNEAQ, per germline (reference sequence). CDR3 nucleotide sequence: TGTGCCAGCAGCTTAGAGGGGGGCTATGGCTACACCTTC. Amino acids: CASSLEGGYGYTF.

The rearrangement joins TRBV5-1 to TRBJ2-1; either TRBD1 or TRBD2 may supply D (5 bases each). The germline V gene has CDR1 SGHRS and CDR2 YFSETQ. The CDR3 runs 14 residues. V lost 6 bases and J 0 bases, leaving 10 bases between the germline ends. The CDR3 bases are TGCGCCAGCAACCGGGACCGCTCCTACAATGAGCAGTTCTTC. This translates into CASNRDRSYNEQFF.

V and J are TRBV12-3 or TRBV12-4 and TRBJ1-1, with a weak D call TRBD1 (5 bases). The CDR3 sequence is 12 residues long. Trimming shortened V by 3 bases and J by 10 bases, and 12 bases separated the two germline ends. CDR3 protein: CASSFGAERAFF. The CDR3 DNA sequence: TGTGCCAGCAGTTTTGGGGCGGAACGAGCTTTCTTT.

The DNA of the CDR3 is TGTGCCAGCAGCGCAGGGTCCAACTATGGCTACACCTTC. Its translation is CASSAGSNYGYTF. This rearrangement joins TRBV5-6 to TRBJ1-2, with a weak D call TRBD1 (5 bases). Trimming shortened V by 4 bases and J by 2 bases, and 9 bases separated the two germline ends. CDR3 length equals 13 residues. The V gene's germline CDR1 is SGHDT and CDR2 YYEEEE.

Concerning this clone: The sample contains more than one DNA sequence encoding this CDR3. The chain is built from TRBV5-6 and TRBJ2-5; D gene uncertain. Germline CDR1 reads SGHDT; CDR2 reads YYEEEE. The V end lost 2 bases, the J end lost 2 bases, and 4 bases lay between the germline ends. This CDR3 is built from 12 residues. CDR3 sequence (DNA): TGTGCCAGCAGCTTTTCTCAAGAGACCCAGTACTTC. As protein: CASSFSQETQYF.

The V call is TRBV7-9, the J call TRBJ2-2; D gene uncertain. V was cut by 3 bases and J by 1 base, with 6 bases left in between. The CDR3 runs 14 residues. CDR1 and CDR2 (germline): SEHNR, FQNEAQ (reference sequence). The CDR3, as DNA: TGTGCCAGCAGCTTTCCAGTGAACACCGGGGAGCTGTTTTTT. Its protein is CASSFPVNTGELFF. The full variable domain, rest sourced from reference TRBV7-9 and TRBJ2-2, is DTGVSQNPRHKITKRGQNVTFRCDPISEHNRLYWYRQTLGQGPEFLTYFQNEAQLEKSRLLSDRFSAERPKGSFSTLEIQRTEQGDSAMYLCASSFPVNTGELFFGEGSRLTVL.

This clone has only one observation. The V call is TRBV7-2, the J call TRBJ2-1, with D possibly matching TRBD1 (5 bases). V lost 5 bases, J lost 5 bases, and 13 bases lay in between. The CDR3 has 14 residues. CDR1 and CDR2 from the germline V gene are SGHTA and FQGNSA. The CDR3 spells CASSPSLRDNEQFF. The CDR3 region has the DNA TGTGCCAGCAGCCCCTCCCTCAGGGACAATGAGCAGTTCTTC.

The chain has TRBV28 and TRBJ1-4; 9 bases match TRBD1. Trimming removed 7 bases from V and 8 bases from J; junction bases left unmatched: 11. CDR1 is MDHEN and CDR2 is SYDVKM in the germline V gene. This CDR3 contains 15 residues. The CDR3 nucleotides read TGTGCCAGCATCCTCTCCGGGACAGGGTGGGAAAAACTGTTTTTT. Translation gives CASILSGTGWEKLFF.

The genes are TRBV10-3 and TRBJ1-1; D gene ambiguous. CDR1 and CDR2 (germline): ENHRY, SYGVKD. V dropped 3 bases and J dropped 0 bases, with 5 bases sitting between them. The CDR3 runs to 13 residues. CDR3 residues: CAISERLNTEAFF. The CDR3, as DNA: TGTGCCATCAGTGAACGGTTGAACACTGAAGCTTTCTTT.

The rearrangement uses TRBV5-8 and TRBJ2-4; a weak D match, TRBD1 (6 bases). There are 15 residues in the CDR3. V was trimmed by 4 bases and J by 7 bases, leaving 18 bases between them. Germline CDR1 is SGHTS and CDR2 is YDEGEE. The CDR3 region has the DNA TGTGCCAGCAGCGCGAAGCAGGGGAAAGTTAACATTCAGTACTTC. It translates to CASSAKQGKVNIQYF. The full variable domain, with the rest looked up from reference TRBV5-8 and TRBJ2-4, is EAGVTQSPTHLIKTRGQQATLRCSPISGHTSVYWYQQALGLGLQFLLWYDEGEERNRGNFPPRFSGRQFPNYSSELNVNALELEDSALYLCASSAKQGKVNIQYFGAGTRLSVL.

The CDR3 spells CASSPYWGGDEQFF. The CDR3 nucleotides read TGTGCCAGTAGCCCGTATTGGGGGGGCGATGAGCAGTTCTTC. V gene TRBV19 combines with J gene TRBJ2-1; D perhaps matches TRBD2 (7 bases). The CDR3 length is 14 residues. V was shortened by 6 bases and J by 8 bases, with 17 bases between the two germline ends. Looked up from germline, CDR1 is LNHDA and CDR2 is SQIVND (reference sequence).

V gene TRBV5-6 combines with J gene TRBJ1-6, with D unclear. Trimming pared 1 base from V and 9 bases from J, leaving 11 bases between. The CDR3 is 14 residues long. Looked up from germline, CDR1 is SGHDT and CDR2 is YYEEEE. The CDR3 DNA is TGTGCCAGCAGCTTGCTAAGGGAGGTTTCACCCCTCCACTTT. Protein: CASSLLREVSPLHF.

The chain links TRBV28 to TRBJ1-1, with D possibly matching TRBD1 (6 bases). The V end lost 5 bases, the J end lost 1 base, and 8 bases lay between the germline ends. From germline, CDR1 is MDHEN and CDR2 SYDVKM. This CDR3 contains 13 residues. CDR3 loop: CASSPGQNTEAFF. CDR3 DNA: TGTGCCAGCAGTCCGGGACAGAACACTGAAGCTTTCTTT.

This rearrangement joins TRBV7-3 to TRBJ1-1; D not resolved. Germline V gene lookup returns CDR1 SGHTA and CDR2 FQGTGA. The CDR3 loop spans 13 amino acids. V was clipped by 2 bases and J by 4 bases, with 8 bases between them. CDR3 bases: TGTGCCAGCAGCTTAGATCCGATCACTGAAGCTTTCTTT. It is translated as CASSLDPITEAFF.

V is TRBV19 and J is TRBJ2-2; 7 positions match TRBD1. This CDR3 has 15 residues. Germline V CDR1 and CDR2: LNHDA, SQIVND (reference sequence). V was clipped by 4 bases and J by 3 bases; unmatched bases: 5. CDR3 DNA sequence: TGTGCCAGTAGTAGAGTGACAGGGCACACCGGGGAGCTGTTTTTT. Its translation is CASSRVTGHTGELFF.

The chain is built from TRBV6-2 or TRBV6-3 and TRBJ2-1, with TRBD2 matching over 8 bases. V was clipped by 0 bases and J by 5 bases; unmatched bases: 6. The CDR3 is 16 residues long. Germline V gene data show CDR1 as MNHEY and CDR2 as SVGEGT. As DNA, the CDR3 is TGTGCCAGCAGTTACTCACGACTAGCGAAGGACAATGAGCAGTTCTTC. This sequence encodes CASSYSRLAKDNEQFF.

The chain joins TRBV6-5 to TRBJ2-7; 7 nucleotides agree with TRBD1. CDR1 MNHEY and CDR2 SVGAGI come from the germline V gene. This CDR3 comprises 14 residues. With 5 bases clipped from V and 3 bases from J, the junction kept 7 bases outside the gene matches. CDR3 bases: TGTGCCAGCAGTAGAAGGGACAGAGACTACGAGCAGTACTTC. Translating gives CASSRRDRDYEQYF.

For the CDR3, the DNA is TGCAGCGTTGAAGTGGTGGGGTACGAGCAGTACTTC. Residues: CSVEVVGYEQYF. This rearrangement joins TRBV29-1 to TRBJ2-7, with D unclear. Germline values: CDR1 SQVTM, CDR2 ANQGSEA. The CDR3 runs 12 residues. Trimming cost V 1 base and J 4 bases, with 8 bases left between them.